Listed below are T cell receptor beta chains from one sample, sequenced in a study of blood T cell repertoires in COVID-19. Some clones are missing from TCRdb's copy, which holds only in-frame ones; the method was immunoSEQ multiplex PCR. This repertoire shows around 150,000 clones, approximately 80% found once; its top ten account for around 10%. The sequencing sample was made of peripheral blood. The receptor set was obtained from a woman of 80 years or more in a cohort sampled during active or convalescent COVID-19. CDR3s include the opening cysteine and the closing phenylalanine or tryptophan. The D gene is left open where the match is weak. Clone size is stated in some rows and not others, as once, few, many or a class when expanded.

V gene: TRBV29-1
D gene: TRBD1
clone size: .
J gene: TRBJ1-1
CDR3 protein: CSVSSRGKNTEAFF
CDR3 DNA: TGCAGCGTTTCCTCCAGGGGGAAGAACACTGAAGCTTTCTTT

V gene: TRBV29-1
D gene: .
clone size: few
J gene: TRBJ1-2
CDR3 protein: CSVTANYGYTF
CDR3 DNA: TGCAGCGTTACAGCTAACTATGGCTACACCTTC

V gene: TRBV27
D gene: .
clone size: .
J gene: TRBJ2-1
CDR3 protein: CASRGTYNEQFF
CDR3 DNA: TGTGCCAGCCGGGGGACTTACAATGAGCAGTTCTTC

V gene: TRBV4-1
D gene: .
clone size: .
J gene: TRBJ1-1
CDR3 protein: CASSLSVTGIGRTEAFF
CDR3 DNA: TGCGCCAGCAGCCTCTCAGTTACAGGGATCGGAAGGACTGAAGCTTTCTTT

V gene: TRBV5-1
D gene: .
clone size: .
J gene: TRBJ1-2
CDR3 protein: CASSLQGLRGYTF
CDR3 DNA: TGCGCCAGCAGCCTTCAGGGCCTTCGCGGCTACACCTTC

V gene: TRBV5-4
D gene: TRBD2
clone size: .
J gene: TRBJ2-5
CDR3 protein: CASSAGGLGQETQYF
CDR3 DNA: TGTGCCAGCAGTGCGGGGGGGCTGGGCCAAGAGACCCAGTACTTC

V gene: TRBV6-5
D gene: .
clone size: .
J gene: TRBJ2-7
CDR3 protein: CASSYSRVQYF
CDR3 DNA: TGTGCCAGCAGTTACTCCAGGGTGCAGTACTTC

V gene: TRBV20-1
D gene: TRBD1
clone size: .
J gene: TRBJ1-2
CDR3 protein: CSASYIGGGLDGYTF
CDR3 DNA: TGCAGTGCTAGTTATATAGGAGGGGGCTTAGATGGCTACACCTTC

V gene: TRBV5-1
D gene: TRBD1
clone size: .
J gene: TRBJ2-5
CDR3 protein: CASSLIPTGRQETQYF
CDR3 DNA: TGCGCCAGCAGCCTCATCCCGACAGGGCGTCAAGAGACCCAGTACTTC

V gene: TRBV4-3
D gene: .
clone size: .
J gene: TRBJ2-5
CDR3 protein: CASSQDGGRGRYQETQYF
CDR3 DNA: TGCGCCAGCAGCCAAGATGGGGGGCGGGGGAGGTACCAAGAGACCCAGTACTTC

V gene: TRBV5-1
D gene: TRBD1
clone size: .
J gene: TRBJ2-7
CDR3 protein: CASSAAQTGSEQYF
CDR3 DNA: TGCGCCAGCAGCGCCGCCCAGACAGGGTCCGAGCAGTACTTC

V gene: TRBV5-4
D gene: .
clone size: .
J gene: TRBJ2-1
CDR3 protein: CASSSDLNNEQFF
CDR3 DNA: TGTGCCAGCAGCTCCGACTTAAACAATGAGCAGTTCTTC

V gene: TRBV3-1/TRBV3-2
D gene: .
clone size: .
J gene: TRBJ1-2
CDR3 protein: CASSQAGRYTF
CDR3 DNA: TGTGCCAGCAGCCAGGCAGGGCGCTACACCTTC

V gene: TRBV7-9
D gene: TRBD1
clone size: few
J gene: TRBJ1-1
CDR3 protein: CASSSRGRLTEAFF
CDR3 DNA: TGTGCCAGCAGCTCAAGGGGGCGTCTCACTGAAGCTTTCTTT

V gene: TRBV9
D gene: .
clone size: .
J gene: TRBJ2-1
CDR3 protein: CASSKRGYEQFF
CDR3 DNA: TGTGCCAGCAGCAAAAGGGGTTATGAGCAGTTCTTC

V gene: TRBV28
D gene: TRBD1
clone size: .
J gene: TRBJ2-7
CDR3 protein: CASTPHRGDFKQYF
CDR3 DNA: TGTGCCAGCACGCCTCACAGGGGAGATTTTAAGCAGTACTTC

V gene: TRBV6-1
D gene: .
clone size: .
J gene: TRBJ1-5
CDR3 protein: CASSDPTGKIGNQPQHF
CDR3 DNA: TGTGCCAGCAGTGATCCGACAGGCAAGATTGGCAATCAGCCCCAGCATTTT

V gene: TRBV30
D gene: .
clone size: .
J gene: TRBJ1-5
CDR3 protein: CAWSVQEGQPQHF
CDR3 DNA: TGTGCCTGGAGTGTGCAGGAGGGTCAGCCCCAGCATTTT

V gene: TRBV7-2
D gene: .
clone size: .
J gene: TRBJ2-4
CDR3 protein: CASSLAPAKNIQYF
CDR3 DNA: TGTGCCAGCAGCTTGGCTCCAGCCAAAAACATTCAGTACTTC

V gene: TRBV3-1/TRBV3-2
D gene: .
clone size: few
J gene: TRBJ2-5
CDR3 protein: CASSQDFLAQEETQYF
CDR3 DNA: TGTGCCAGCAGCCAAGATTTTTTAGCACAGGAAGAGACCCAGTACTTC

V gene: TRBV19
D gene: .
clone size: .
J gene: TRBJ2-3
CDR3 protein: CASSSRDTTDTQYF
CDR3 DNA: TGTGCCAGTAGCTCGAGGGACACCACAGATACGCAGTATTTT

V gene: TRBV5-1
D gene: TRBD1
clone size: once
J gene: TRBJ1-4
CDR3 protein: CASRDGTGAEKLFF
CDR3 DNA: TGCGCCAGCAGAGACGGGACAGGGGCTGAAAAACTGTTTTTT